The 25 T cell receptor beta chains listed next were all sequenced from one sample in a study of OX40 agonist ivuxolimab in advanced cancers. Sequencing was performed with immunoSEQ multiplex PCR; in TCRdb, only in-frame clones are kept and a portion is missing. The repertoire holds 35,000 to 50,000 clones, with 70% to 90% as singletons. This specimen consisted of CD4+ or CD8+ T cells sorted from blood, obtained in a trial of the OX40 agonist ivuxolimab. These receptors were taken from an adult with an advanced solid tumor such as melanoma, head and neck, liver or kidney cancer.

CDR3 sequence reads: CSAGGLYEQYF. In DNA form, the CDR3 reads TGCAGCGCCGGGGGTCTGTACGAGCAGTACTTC. This chain links TRBV29-1 with TRBJ2-7; D is possibly TRBD2 (6 bases). Trimming took off 7 bases at V and 4 bases at J, with 11 bases between the two ends. The CDR3 spans 11 residues. The germline V gene encodes CDR1 SQVTM and CDR2 ANQGSEA.

The genes are TRBV27 and TRBJ2-2; D is undetermined. Germline loops: CDR1 MNHEY, CDR2 SMNVEV (reference sequence). Trimming pared 7 bases from V and 8 bases from J, leaving 11 bases between. The CDR3 is made up of 12 amino acids. The DNA for the CDR3 is TGTGCCAGCACTAGATGGGCAGGGGAGCTGTTTTTT. It yields the protein CASTRWAGELFF.

This clone was observed a handful of times. The rearrangement links TRBV9 to TRBJ2-1; D ambiguous. Germline V CDR1 and CDR2: SGDLS, YYNGEE. This CDR3 comprises 13 residues. Between the trimmed V and J ends, which lost 0 bases and 9 bases, there was a span of 10 bases. The CDR3 spells CASSVAEYGEQFF. The DNA for the CDR3 is TGTGCCAGCAGCGTAGCGGAGTATGGTGAGCAGTTCTTC.

This CDR3 is CASSPTGTGHNEQFF. In DNA, the CDR3 is TGTGCCAGTAGTCCGACCGGGACAGGGCACAATGAGCAGTTCTTC. The chain has TRBV19 and TRBJ2-1, with 9 bases matching TRBD1. Germline CDR1 is LNHDA and CDR2 is SQIVND (reference sequence). The CDR3 is 15 residues long. J lost 5 bases, V lost 5 bases, and 7 bases had no gene match.

CDR3 sequence (DNA): TGTGCCAGCATGCCGGGGCCAATGAACAATGAGCAGTTCTTC. This codes for CASMPGPMNNEQFF. This chain joins TRBV27 and TRBJ2-1; D could derive from TRBD1 or TRBD2 (5 bases each). Germline assignment: CDR1 MNHEY and CDR2 SMNVEV (reference sequence). The CDR3 spans 14 residues. V dropped 7 bases and J dropped 5 bases, with 15 bases sitting between them.

The rearrangement links TRBV27 to TRBJ2-7; 13 nucleotides line up with TRBD2. The trim removed 6 bases at V and 1 base at J, leaving 6 bases unmatched. Germline loops: CDR1 MNHEY, CDR2 SMNVEV (reference sequence). This CDR3 is built from 16 residues. The CDR3: CASRQLAGGLSYEQYF. The CDR3 DNA reads TGTGCCAGCAGACAACTAGCGGGAGGGCTATCCTACGAGCAGTACTTC.

V gene TRBV5-1 combines with J gene TRBJ2-1, with D unclear. Trimming removed 6 bases at V and 0 bases at J, with 7 bases between. Per the germline V gene, CDR1 is SGHRS and CDR2 is YFSETQ. The CDR3 extends over 13 amino acids. Here the CDR3 DNA reads TGCGCCAGCATGCCTCCCTCCTACAATGAGCAGTTCTTC. Translating it yields CASMPPSYNEQFF.

The chain links TRBV18 to TRBJ2-1; TRBD2 matches at 8 bases. This CDR3 is built from 13 residues. Germline CDR1 reads KGHSH; CDR2 reads LQKENI. V trimming: 3 bases; J trimming: 6 bases; junction bases outside the gene matches: 1. CDR3 nucleotides: TGTGCCAGCTCACCTGGGACTAGCAATGAGCAGTTCTTC. This gives the protein CASSPGTSNEQFF.

CDR3 sequence (DNA): TGTGCCAGCAGTTTAGATGGGGGGCCAGCTTTCTTT. Protein: CASSLDGGPAFF. The rearrangement links TRBV28 to TRBJ1-1, with D possibly being TRBD1 (6 bases). Trimming removed 2 bases at V and 10 bases at J, with 11 bases between. Germline lookup yields CDR1 MDHEN and CDR2 SYDVKM. The CDR3 extends over 12 amino acids.

With regard to this clone: A single base separates this from a much larger clone, so it may be a read error. The chain carries TRBV18 and TRBJ2-2, with 11 bases aligning to TRBD1. Looked up from germline, CDR1 is KGHSH and CDR2 is LQKENI. CDR3 length equals 15 residues. V lost 3 bases to trimming and J lost 4 bases; unmatched junction nucleotides: 1. CDR3 bases: TGTGCCAGCTCACCCGGGACAGGGGGCACCGGGGAGCTGTTTTTT. Protein sequence: CASSPGTGGTGELFF.

The chain carries TRBV14 and TRBJ2-3, with TRBD1 identical over 7 bases. V was pared by 3 bases and J by 2 bases, with 8 bases of the junction left unmatched. This CDR3 has 16 residues. The germline V gene encodes CDR1 SGHDN and CDR2 FVKESK. This CDR3 is CASSQDRDSITDTQYF. CDR3 coding DNA: TGTGCCAGCAGCCAGGATCGGGACAGTATCACAGATACGCAGTATTTT.

The chain couples TRBV28 to TRBJ2-3, with no clear D. The V and J ends lost 10 bases and 0 bases respectively, with 8 bases between them. The CDR3 spans 12 residues. CDR1 is MDHEN and CDR2 is SYDVKM in the germline V gene. The CDR3 is CAIRPSTDTQYF. CDR3 sequence (DNA): TGTGCCATACGGCCGAGCACAGATACGCAGTATTTT.

The rearrangement links TRBV5-6 to TRBJ1-1; possible D gene TRBD1, 6 bases. V was shortened by 0 bases and J by 0 bases, with 15 bases between the two germline ends. The CDR3 contains 17 residues. Germline V gene lookup returns CDR1 SGHDT and CDR2 YYEEEE. The CDR3 DNA is TGTGCCAGCAGCTTGGCCGGTCAGGGGCTCATGAACACTGAAGCTTTCTTT. As protein: CASSLAGQGLMNTEAFF.

V is TRBV7-6 and J is TRBJ1-1; D unresolved. V lost 5 bases, J lost 0 bases, and 13 bases lay in between. The V gene's germline CDR1 is SGHVS and CDR2 FNYEAQ. The CDR3 is made up of 15 amino acids. The CDR3 loop reads CASSDIRNLNTEAFF. The CDR3 DNA sequence: TGTGCCAGCAGCGATATCCGGAATCTGAACACTGAAGCTTTCTTT.

V and J are TRBV6-6 and TRBJ1-4; D may be TRBD1 (6 bases). The CDR3 is 15 amino acids. CDR1 and CDR2 (germline): MNHNY, SVGAGI (reference sequence). Trimming left V 0 bases short and J 4 bases short, with 9 bases between. This CDR3 is CASSYSTGHNEKLFF. The CDR3 coding sequence is TGTGCCAGCAGTTACTCGACAGGCCATAATGAAAAACTGTTTTTT.

This clone was counted only a few times. The rearrangement links TRBV10-2 to TRBJ2-1; D ambiguous. The CDR3 spans 13 residues. CDR1 and CDR2 from the germline V gene are WSHSY and SAAADI. Trimming removed 1 base from V and 5 bases from J, with 6 bases in between. Written as DNA, the CDR3 is TGCGCCAGCAGTGAGTTTGGAAACAATGAGCAGTTCTTC. It encodes CASSEFGNNEQFF.

This chain uses TRBV15 with TRBJ2-7, with TRBD1 matching 10 bases. CDR3 length equals 17 residues. V trimming: 5 bases; J trimming: 5 bases; junction bases outside the gene matches: 15. Germline V gene sequence: CDR1 LNHNV, CDR2 YYDKDF (reference sequence). The CDR3 loop reads CATSGFKAGTGVNEQYV. The CDR3 DNA reads as TGTGCCACCAGCGGGTTTAAGGCCGGGACAGGGGTAAACGAGCAGTACGTC.

The chain has TRBV13 and TRBJ1-1; 7 nucleotides align to TRBD1. The CDR3 sequence is 13 residues long. The V gene end was trimmed by 9 bases and the J gene end by 4 bases; junction bases not matched to a gene: 8. Germline CDR1 and CDR2: PRHDT and FYEKMQ (reference sequence). This CDR3 is CASTHGTATEAFF. CDR3 DNA sequence: TGTGCCAGTACCCACGGGACAGCCACTGAAGCTTTCTTT.

This clone came up a few times. The chain carries TRBV27 and TRBJ1-2; 8 nucleotides match TRBD1. Germline lookup yields CDR1 MNHEY and CDR2 SMNVEV (reference sequence). This CDR3 comprises 15 residues. The J segment lost 6 bases and the V segment lost 0 bases, leaving 6 bases of the junction unmatched. The CDR3 coding sequence is TGTGCCAGCAGTTTATCCCATACAGGGGGAGATGGCTACACCTTC. Translated, it gives CASSLSHTGGDGYTF.

The chain employs TRBV9 and TRBJ2-7, with a tentative D call TRBD2 (6 bases). V was shortened by 2 bases and J by 3 bases, with 12 bases between the two germline ends. CDR3 length equals 14 residues. Germline V gene lookup returns CDR1 SGDLS and CDR2 YYNGEE. CDR3 DNA sequence: TGTGCCAGCAGCGTGGGTAGCGGACTCTACGAGCAGTACTTC. Amino acids: CASSVGSGLYEQYF.

This chain links TRBV6-5 with TRBJ2-7; TRBD2 agrees at 9 bases. The CDR3 totals 16 residues. Germline assignment: CDR1 MNHEY and CDR2 SVGAGI. The V gene end was trimmed by 4 bases and the J gene end by 1 base; junction bases not matched to a gene: 8. CDR3 protein: CASSFVASGISYEQYF. CDR3 DNA sequence: TGTGCCAGCAGTTTCGTTGCTAGCGGGATTTCCTACGAGCAGTACTTC.

This rearrangement joins TRBV11-2 to TRBJ1-1, with 7 positions matching TRBD1. Trimming took 6 bases from V and 5 from J; bases not matched to a gene: 6. The CDR3 has 13 residues. Germline values: CDR1 SGHAT, CDR2 FQNNGV. This CDR3 is CASRTRQGTEAFF. The CDR3 DNA reads as TGTGCCAGCAGGACGAGACAGGGAACTGAAGCTTTCTTT.

This sequence joins TRBV2 and TRBJ2-3, with TRBD2 matching over 10 bases. Trimming took 10 bases from V and 0 from J; bases not matched to a gene: 7. CDR1 SNHLY and CDR2 FYNNEI come from the germline V gene. The CDR3 has 15 amino acids. The CDR3 here is CANFKREGSTDTQYF. DNA for the CDR3: TGTGCCAACTTTAAGCGGGAGGGGAGCACAGATACGCAGTATTTT.

In nucleotides, the CDR3 is TGTGCCAGCAGCTTGAGCCCTGAGACTGAAGCTTTCTTT. Protein: CASSLSPETEAFF. V and J are TRBV7-6 and TRBJ1-1; D uncertain. The germline CDR1 and CDR2 sequences are SGHVS and FNYEAQ. This CDR3 has 13 residues. Between the trimmed V and J ends, which lost 3 bases and 5 bases, there was a span of 10 bases.

This chain connects TRBV7-8 to TRBJ1-1; 7 positions match TRBD1. After removal of 2 bases from V and 5 bases from J, the junction contained 14 bases not matched to a gene. CDR3 length equals 17 residues. In germline, CDR1 is SGHVS, CDR2 FQNEAQ. The CDR3 DNA follows: TGTGCCAGCAGCTTATTTAGAGCAGGGGGTTTTGGAACTGAAGCTTTCTTT. It codes for CASSLFRAGGFGTEAFF.